These 11 T cell receptor beta chains originate from one sample sequenced in a study of blood T cell repertoires in COVID-19. Data came from immunoSEQ multiplex PCR; TCRdb stores just in-frame clones and leaves some out. This table holds around 380,000 clones, about 90% found once. Sequencing input: PBMCs or T cells enriched from blood (not recorded which). The receptor source for this set is a man younger than 45 who had recovered from COVID-19.

V is TRBV9 and J is TRBJ1-2, with no clear D. Germline CDR1 SGDLS, CDR2 YYNGEE. Trimming took 2 bases from V and 9 from J, leaving 11 bases between them. This CDR3 spans 12 amino acids. The DNA for the CDR3 is TGTGCCAGCAGCGTGAACTACGGAAGCTACACCTTC. Its protein is CASSVNYGSYTF.

This chain joins TRBV4-1 and TRBJ1-5, with 7 bases that match TRBD1. Trimming cost V 2 bases and J 4 bases; bases outside gene matches: 8. The V gene's germline CDR1 is MGHRA and CDR2 YSYEKL. This CDR3 is 16 amino acids long. The CDR3 loop is CASSQNRDSLNQPQHF. The CDR3 nucleotides are TGCGCCAGCAGCCAAAACCGGGACAGCCTTAATCAGCCCCAGCATTTT.

The chain recombines TRBV5-1 with TRBJ2-3, with 15 bases lining up with TRBD2. The CDR3 is 17 amino acids. CDR1 and CDR2 (germline): SGHRS, YFSETQ. V lost 4 bases to trimming and J lost 3 bases; unmatched junction nucleotides: 6. The CDR3 DNA follows: TGCGCCAGCAGCCGTGGGACTAGCGGGGGGTTAACAGATACGCAGTATTTT. Protein: CASSRGTSGGLTDTQYF. Based on the CDR3 plus reference TRBV5-1 and TRBJ2-3, the full variable domain is KAGVTQTPRYLIKTRGQQVTLSCSPISGHRSVSWYQQTPGQGLQFLFEYFSETQRNKGNFPGRFSGRQFSNSRSEMNVSTLELGDSALYLCASSRGTSGGLTDTQYFGPGTRLTVL.

The rearrangement uses TRBV2 and TRBJ2-6; a possible D gene is TRBD2 (5 bases). This CDR3 comprises 16 residues. The V end lost 4 bases, the J end lost 2 bases, and 12 bases lay between the germline ends. The germline V gene encodes CDR1 SNHLY and CDR2 FYNNEI. The CDR3 here is CASSVEVLTGANVLTF. The CDR3, as DNA: TGTGCCAGCAGTGTGGAGGTTCTCACTGGGGCCAACGTCCTGACTTTC.

The chain employs TRBV27 and TRBJ2-1; 9 bases align to TRBD1. V was pared by 5 bases and J by 7 bases, with 9 bases of the junction left unmatched. CDR1 and CDR2 (germline): MNHEY, SMNVEV (reference sequence). This CDR3 comprises 15 residues. The CDR3 sequence: CASSPFWDRVNEQFF. The CDR3 region has the DNA TGTGCCAGCAGTCCCTTTTGGGACAGGGTGAATGAGCAGTTCTTC.

In regard to this clone: Other DNA sequences from this sample encode an identical CDR3 as well. The V gene is TRBV5-6, the J gene TRBJ1-4; 8 positions agree with TRBD1. With V trimmed by 2 bases and J by 7 bases, 4 bases remained unmatched. Germline V gives CDR1 SGHDT, CDR2 YYEEEE. The CDR3 contains 14 residues. The CDR3 sequence: CASSFQGAGEKLFF. The CDR3 nucleotides read TGTGCCAGCAGCTTTCAGGGGGCGGGTGAAAAACTGTTTTTT.

The rearrangement links TRBV28 to TRBJ1-6; no clear D gene. Looked up from germline, CDR1 is MDHEN and CDR2 is SYDVKM. V lost 6 bases and J 7 bases, leaving 7 bases between the germline ends. CDR3 length: 12 amino acids. The CDR3 protein is CASSLPNSPLHF. CDR3 coding DNA: TGTGCCAGCAGCTTACCAAATTCACCCCTCCACTTT.

The chain employs TRBV5-1 and TRBJ2-1; TRBD1 matches 8 bases. This CDR3 is built from 12 residues. Unmatched junction bases numbered 2, after V lost 6 bases and J lost 6 bases. Germline CDR1 reads SGHRS; CDR2 reads YFSETQ. The CDR3, as DNA: TGCGCCAGCAATCAGGGGGCCAATGAGCAGTTCTTC. It yields the protein CASNQGANEQFF.

The chain recombines TRBV4-1 with TRBJ1-4; D ambiguous. Germline CDR1 reads MGHRA; CDR2 reads YSYEKL. The CDR3 spans 14 residues. V was cut by 1 base and J by 3 bases, with 6 bases left in between. The CDR3 protein is CASSQGIPNEKLFF. DNA of the CDR3: TGCGCCAGCAGCCAAGGTATTCCTAATGAAAAACTGTTTTTT.

The chain joins TRBV10-3 to TRBJ1-5, with unresolved D. Germline V lookup: CDR1 ENHRY, CDR2 SYGVKD. The CDR3 runs to 19 residues. The V gene lost 0 bases and the J gene lost 8 bases, with 26 bases spanning the gap. Here the CDR3 reads CAISESRSAGGIPPEPQHF. The CDR3 DNA reads as TGTGCCATCAGTGAGTCGAGAAGCGCCGGCGGGATCCCGCCGGAGCCCCAGCATTTT.

The CDR3 region is CASSESRTRYGYTF. CDR3 bases: TGTGCCAGCAGTGAATCTAGGACAAGGTATGGCTACACCTTC. V and J are TRBV2 and TRBJ1-2, with a tentative D call TRBD1 (5 bases). The CDR3 totals 14 residues. The V gene's germline CDR1 is SNHLY and CDR2 FYNNEI. V lost 2 bases, J lost 5 bases, and 12 bases lay in between. Together with reference TRBV2 and TRBJ1-2, the CDR3 gives the full variable domain: EPEVTQTPSHQVTQMGQEVILRCVPISNHLYFYWYRQILGQKVEFLVSFYNNEISEKSEIFDDQFSVERPDGSNFTLKIRSTKLEDSAMYFCASSESRTRYGYTFGSGTRLTVV.